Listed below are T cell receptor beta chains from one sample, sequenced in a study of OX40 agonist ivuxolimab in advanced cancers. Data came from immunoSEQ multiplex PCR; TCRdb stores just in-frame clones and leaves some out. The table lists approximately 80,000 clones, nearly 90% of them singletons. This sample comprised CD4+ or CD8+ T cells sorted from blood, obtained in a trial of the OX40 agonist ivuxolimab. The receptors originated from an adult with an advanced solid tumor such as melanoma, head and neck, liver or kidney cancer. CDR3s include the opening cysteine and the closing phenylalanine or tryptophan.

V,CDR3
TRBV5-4,CASSLGGEDTGELFF
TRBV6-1,CASSAYSRGNTEAFF
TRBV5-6,CASSLSSLSSNQPQHF
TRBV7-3,CATRAENTDTQYF
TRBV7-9,CASSYSTGVNYGYTF
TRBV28,CASTYPGQGTGLGGYTF
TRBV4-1,CASSRLLAGSTDTQYF
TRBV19,CASSSLRVYYGYTF
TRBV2,CASSINAISGNQPQHF
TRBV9,CASSVERGPGTEQFF
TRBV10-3,CASAKGVTGANVLTF
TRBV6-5,CASGRGGRSNQPQHF
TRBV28,CASSLWAVKAQYF
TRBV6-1,CASSRQGDGETQYF
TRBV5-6,CASSLSRYSPLHF
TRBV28,CASSLLRLAGAHTQYF
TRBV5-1,CASRLTATNTEAFF
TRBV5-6,CASRLQVLTGQETQYF
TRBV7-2,CASSLAIVDRETQYF
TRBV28,CASRPPTGGVKNIQYF
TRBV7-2,CASSSLGAGTEAFF
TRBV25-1,CASSGQGTDTQYF
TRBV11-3,CASSLREWKNF
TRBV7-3,CASTLYSTSTDTQYF
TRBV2,CASRVDRAGTDTQYF
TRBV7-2,CASSYPGLAGGNEQFF
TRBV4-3,CASSRTTGLYEQYF
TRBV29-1,CSAGQGAEGGYTF
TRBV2,CASSQDRDVWQPQHF
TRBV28,CASSFATGQYF
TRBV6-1,CASRDRQGRNTEAFF
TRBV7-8,CASSLYRVPTNEKLFF
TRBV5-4,CASSLDRQETQYF
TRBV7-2,CASSLSGDPRVEQYF
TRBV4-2,CASSQGRQGGGGYTF